This entry describes one T cell receptor (beta chain). This record belongs to a study of CD8+ T cells in alopecia areata. Study-wide background: Treated patients received oral tofacitinib, 5 to 10 mg twice daily.

As the sequencing template, cDNA was produced by extracting RNA and reverse transcribing it. Clones were sequenced by immunoSEQ multiplex PCR, and TCRdb holds only the in-frame ones, with some missing. Of roughly 190,000 clones listed, just under 65% are singletons. As to treatment: oral pan-JAK inhibitor, 5-10 mg twice daily. Researchers took lesional scalp punch biopsies and peripheral blood from people who were alopecia areata patients. Germline CDR1 is GTSNPN and CDR2 is SVGIG (reference sequence). The CDR3 has 15 amino acids. The J segment lost 7 bases and the V segment lost 0 bases, leaving 4 bases of the junction unmatched.

The chain is built from TRBV30 and TRBJ1-6, with TRBD1 matching over 9 bases. The sequence was obtained from a human donor with alopecia areata. This specimen consisted of CD4+ T cells sorted from blood, obtained around week 50, from a patient treated with tofacitinib. The CDR3 sequence: CAWSVSGQGNSPLHF. CDR3 DNA: TGTGCCTGGAGTGTCTCGGGACAGGGAAATTCACCCCTCCACTTT.